The rows below give T cell receptor beta chains drawn from one sample of a study of shared clonotypes between healthy human individuals. Sequencing was performed with immunoSEQ multiplex PCR; in TCRdb, only in-frame clones are kept and a portion is missing. The table records about 2.3 million clones, 85% to 95% of them present only once. Material: naive CD4+ T cells from PBMCs. All receptors derive from a young man in good health. Some clones in this sample may be carry-over from other donors' samples. Each CDR3 is given with its conserved first and last residue. Fields, in order: J gene, V gene, D gene, clone size, CDR3 DNA, CDR3 protein. A D gene is named only where the DNA matches it firmly. Size is stated for part of the rows, as once, few or many counts, or as a class when the clone is expanded.

TRBJ2-4 | TRBV18 | TRBD1 | - | TGTGCCAGCTCACCCCTAGGACAGGGGGCCAAAAACATTCAGTACTTC | CASSPLGQGAKNIQYF
TRBJ1-1 | TRBV7-2 | - | few | TGTGCCAGCAGCTCATTGACACCCGACTTGAACACTGAAGCTTTCTTT | CASSSLTPDLNTEAFF
TRBJ2-5 | TRBV5-1 | - | - | TGCGCCAGCAGCACGGACAGTGGTGGGAAGACCCAGTACTTC | CASSTDSGGKTQYF
TRBJ1-4 | TRBV5-6 | TRBD1 | - | TGTGCCAGCAGCTTGGACAGGGGGCGCGAAAAACTGTTTTTT | CASSLDRGREKLFF
TRBJ2-5 | TRBV4-2 | TRBD2 | - | TGTGCCAGCAGCCAACCCGGGACTAGCGGGACGGGGACCCAGTACTTC | CASSQPGTSGTGTQYF
TRBJ2-2 | TRBV4-1 | TRBD2 | - | TGCGCCAGCAGCCAAAACCAGGGCGCGGGAGGTCCCTTGAACACCGGGGAGCTGTTTTTT | CASSQNQGAGGPLNTGELFF
TRBJ1-1 | TRBV5-4 | - | - | TGTGCCAGCAGCCAGGCGGAGAGTGAAGCTTTCTTT | CASSQAESEAFF
TRBJ2-3 | TRBV2 | TRBD1 | - | TGTGCCAGCGCAAGACAGGGCGTAGGAACGCAGTATTTT | CASARQGVGTQYF
TRBJ2-2 | TRBV19 | - | - | TGTGCCAGTAGTTACCCCGGGAGGAACACCGGGGAGCTGTTTTTT | CASSYPGRNTGELFF
TRBJ1-5 | TRBV19 | - | - | TGTGCCAGTCGGCAGAGGTCGGGAGTTAGCAATCAGCCCCAGCATTTT | CASRQRSGVSNQPQHF
TRBJ2-7 | TRBV19 | TRBD1 | - | TGTGCCAGTAGTAAGTGGACAGGGGCCGACTACGAGCAGTACTTC | CASSKWTGADYEQYF
TRBJ2-1 | TRBV28 | TRBD2 | - | TGTGCCAGCAGTTCCCTCGGGCTAGCGGGCTATGAGCAGTTCTTC | CASSSLGLAGYEQFF
TRBJ1-1 | TRBV28 | - | - | TGTGCCAGCAGCCGAATAGGGGGAATTCTGAACACTGAAGCTTTCTTT | CASSRIGGILNTEAFF
TRBJ1-1 | TRBV20-1 | - | - | TGCAGTGCTGTTCACCGGGGGGAAGCTTTCTTT | CSAVHRGEAFF
TRBJ2-7 | TRBV7-9 | - | - | TGTGCCAGCAGCTTAACTAACGAGCAGTACTTC | CASSLTNEQYF
TRBJ2-7 | TRBV5-1 | TRBD2 | - | TGCGCCAGCAGCTTGGTGCGGGAGCCAGGCTACGAGCAGTACTTC | CASSLVREPGYEQYF
TRBJ2-3 | TRBV5-4 | TRBD2 | - | TGTGCCAGCAGCACCGGACTAGCGGGATTGCAGTATTTT | CASSTGLAGLQYF
TRBJ2-2 | TRBV7-3 | - | - | TGTGCCAGCAGGAATCTAGACGGGGGCGGCACCGGGGAGCTGTTTTTT | CASRNLDGGGTGELFF
TRBJ2-1 | TRBV7-3 | - | once | TGTGCCAGCAGCTTTGCAGGGAGCTCCTACAATGAGCAGTTCTTC | CASSFAGSSYNEQFF
TRBJ2-7 | TRBV5-1 | - | - | TGCGCCAGCAGCTGGGACTCCGGGGCCTACGAGCAGTACTTC | CASSWDSGAYEQYF
TRBJ1-1 | TRBV5-1 | - | - | TGCGCCAGCAGCTCCAGGGGATTCGGGATGAACACTGAAGCTTTCTTT | CASSSRGFGMNTEAFF
TRBJ2-1 | TRBV5-6 | TRBD2 | - | TGTGCCAGCAGCTTGGGACTAGCGGGAGGGGAGCAGTTCTTC | CASSLGLAGGEQFF
TRBJ1-1 | TRBV7-9 | TRBD1 | few | TGTGCCAGCAGCTCCGGGACAGGGGCTTTCTTT | CASSSGTGAFF
TRBJ2-3 | TRBV11-3 | - | - | TGTGCCAGCAGCTGGGTGGGAGAGGGAGATACGCAGTATTTT | CASSWVGEGDTQYF
TRBJ2-7 | TRBV5-1 | - | - | TGCGCCAGCAGCTTGGGAGGGAACTCCTACGAGCAGTACTTC | CASSLGGNSYEQYF
TRBJ2-1 | TRBV6-5 | - | - | TGTGCCAGCAGATTGACTAGGAAAATCAATGAGCAGTTCTTC | CASRLTRKINEQFF
TRBJ1-6 | TRBV25-1 | - | - | TGTGCCAGCAGTGCAGGACTCTATAATTCACCCCTCCACTTT | CASSAGLYNSPLHF
TRBJ2-1 | TRBV30 | - | - | TGTGCCTGGAGTCGAGGGCCTGGAAATGAGCAGTTCTTC | CAWSRGPGNEQFF
TRBJ1-1 | TRBV7-5 | - | - | TGTGGTGGAGGGAGCGCTGAAGCTTTCTTT | CGGGSAEAFF
TRBJ2-1 | TRBV6-1 | TRBD1 | - | TGTGCCAGCAGTGCGGGACAGGTGGGCGGCAATGAGCAGTTCTTC | CASSAGQVGGNEQFF
TRBJ1-1 | TRBV28 | - | - | TGTGCCGGGGGCAACACTGAAGCTTTCTTT | CAGGNTEAFF
TRBJ1-1 | TRBV5-6 | - | - | TGTGCCAGCAGCTTGGCCGCGGGGGGGAACACTGAAGCTTTCTTT | CASSLAAGGNTEAFF
TRBJ2-3 | TRBV29-1 | - | - | TGCAGCGTTGATACAACGACTGGCACAGATACGCAGTATTTT | CSVDTTTGTDTQYF
TRBJ1-1 | TRBV18 | - | - | TGTGCCAGCTCACTATATCAGGGTGACCTCCTTGGCGCTTTCTTT | CASSLYQGDLLGAFF
TRBJ2-7 | TRBV5-1 | - | - | TGCGCCAGCAGCTTGTCCACGGGATCCACCTACGAGCAGTACTTC | CASSLSTGSTYEQYF
TRBJ2-2 | TRBV28 | - | - | TGTGCCAGCAGCTTACGGTTCAGGGGTGACAACACCGGGGAGCTGTTTTTT | CASSLRFRGDNTGELFF
TRBJ2-7 | TRBV4-2 | - | - | TGTGCCAGCAGCCAAGAAAGAGTGGGTAGGAGAGATGGCGAGCAGTACTTC | CASSQERVGRRDGEQYF
TRBJ2-7 | TRBV15 | TRBD2 | - | TGTGCCACCAGCAGAGATGTCGCGACTAGCGGGGGCTACGAGCAGTACTTC | CATSRDVATSGGYEQYF
TRBJ1-1 | TRBV18 | TRBD1 | - | TGTGCCAGCTCACCTACCGGGACAGGGGAAGCTTTCTTT | CASSPTGTGEAFF
TRBJ2-2 | TRBV27 | - | once | TGTGCCAGCAGTTCTAGGGTGTCGTTCGCGAACACCGGGGAGCTGTTTTTT | CASSSRVSFANTGELFF
TRBJ1-1 | TRBV9 | - | - | TGTGCCAGCGGGAAAAAGACAGTAGTTGACACTGAAGCTTTCTTT | CASGKKTVVDTEAFF
TRBJ1-4 | TRBV6-6 | - | once | TGTGCCAGCAGTTTCGGGTTACTGAATGAAAAACTGTTTTTT | CASSFGLLNEKLFF
TRBJ1-4 | TRBV5-1 | - | - | TGCGCCAGCAGCTTGGGGGACGGCCCTAATGAAAAACTGTTTTTT | CASSLGDGPNEKLFF
TRBJ2-5 | TRBV5-1 | - | - | TGCGCCAGCAGCCCCGGGTCTTCACCAGAGACCCAGTACTTC | CASSPGSSPETQYF
TRBJ2-1 | TRBV25-1 | TRBD1 | - | TGTGCCAGCAGTGTAAGCCCCGGGACAGGGGGCTACAATGAGCAGTTCTTC | CASSVSPGTGGYNEQFF
TRBJ2-1 | TRBV7-6 | - | few | TGTGCCAGCAGCTTAGGGGCGAGCTCCTACAATGAGCAGTTCTTC | CASSLGASSYNEQFF
TRBJ2-3 | TRBV5-4 | TRBD2 | - | TGTGCCAGCAGCTCCTCGCGGGGACTAGCGACAGATACGCAGTATTTT | CASSSSRGLATDTQYF
TRBJ2-1 | TRBV9 | - | - | TGTGCCAGCAGCGTCTCCGTGCTCAATGAGCAGTTCTTC | CASSVSVLNEQFF
TRBJ2-7 | TRBV29-1 | TRBD1 | - | TGCAGCGTAGGGACAGGGCTCACCTACGAGCAGTACTTC | CSVGTGLTYEQYF
TRBJ2-1 | TRBV7-3 | - | - | TGTGCCAGCAGCTTAGGACCGTCCAGGGGCTACAATGAGCAGTTCTTC | CASSLGPSRGYNEQFF
TRBJ2-3 | TRBV11-2 | TRBD2 | once | TGTGCCAGCAGCAAAACTAGCGGGGCTTCCCTCTTCACAGATACGCAGTATTTT | CASSKTSGASLFTDTQYF
TRBJ2-7 | TRBV9 | - | - | TGTGCCAGCAGCGCATCGCTCGGGGGCCCCTACGAGCAGTACTTC | CASSASLGGPYEQYF
TRBJ1-4 | TRBV4-1 | - | few | TGCGCCAGCAGCCAGTTTCTGTATGAAAAACTGTTTTTT | CASSQFLYEKLFF
TRBJ1-1 | TRBV5-1 | - | - | TGCGCCAGCAGCTCCCTACCGACAGGAAACACTGAAGCTTTCTTT | CASSSLPTGNTEAFF
TRBJ1-2 | TRBV28 | - | once | TGTGCCAGCAGTCTAACCGGGCCAGTCAGTGGCTATGGCTACACCTTC | CASSLTGPVSGYGYTF
TRBJ2-5 | TRBV5-1 | TRBD2 | - | TGCGCCAGCAGCAGCGGGGATCAAGAGACCCAGTACTTC | CASSSGDQETQYF
TRBJ2-5 | TRBV5-1 | TRBD2 | - | TGCGCCAGCAGCTCGGCGGCCACTAGCGTCGAAGAGACCCAGTACTTC | CASSSAATSVEETQYF
TRBJ1-1 | TRBV18 | - | - | TGTGCCAGCTCACCACCGGGTCGAAACGCTGAAGCTTTCTTT | CASSPPGRNAEAFF
TRBJ1-4 | TRBV6-1 | - | - | TGTGCCAGCAGGAATGCGGCTAATGAAAAACTGTTTTTT | CASRNAANEKLFF
TRBJ1-1 | TRBV7-2 | - | - | TGTGCCAGCAGCTCCCTTCCGGGACGGGGGTCGAACACTGAAGCTTTCTTT | CASSSLPGRGSNTEAFF